These T cell receptor beta chains were read from a single sample in a study of glioma-infiltrating T cells. TCRdb reanalysed the multiplex PCR reads using MiXCR and keeps one entry per CDR3 protein. The table includes under 150,000 distinct CDR3 sequences, 24% detected once. Sequencing used glioma tissue, nonneoplastic brain tissue, or PBMCs (not recorded which). Every receptor here comes from a human donor with low-grade glioma or glioblastoma, undergoing nonglioma brain surgery, or in good health (not recorded which). Each CDR3 is given with its conserved first and last residue. D genes are given only for firm matches. Size is omitted from some rows. Given values are once, few, many or a class for expanded clones.

clone_size,v_call,d_call,j_call,cdr3_nt,cdr3_aa
few,TRBV7-3,-,TRBJ2-1,TGTGCCAGCAGCTTATGGGGTTACGGTGATGAGCAGTTCTTC,CASSLWGYGDEQFF
-,TRBV19,TRBD1,TRBJ1-1,TGTGCCAGTAATATCAGACAGGGGGCGCGGAGCACTGAAGCTTTCTTT,CASNIRQGARSTEAFF
-,TRBV2,-,TRBJ1-5,TGTGCCAGCAGTGCTACAGGGTTCAGCAATCAGCCCCAGCATTTT,CASSATGFSNQPQHF
-,TRBV5-1,-,TRBJ2-5,TGCGCCAGCAGTTCCGCCCGAGAGACCCAGTACTTC,CASSSARETQYF
-,TRBV11-2,-,TRBJ1-1,TGTGCCAGCAGCTTAAGAGGGGCGGGCACTGAAGCTTTCTTT,CASSLRGAGTEAFF
-,TRBV7-2,-,TRBJ1-5,TGTGCCAGCAGCCAACCCTCCGCGTTCCGGGACAATTATAGGAGTCAGCCCCAGCATTTT,CASSQPSAFRDNYRSQPQHF
many,TRBV28,-,TRBJ1-1,TGTGCCAGCAGTTTGTTCGGTGGAGGCACTGAAGCTTTCTTT,CASSLFGGGTEAFF
few,TRBV18,-,TRBJ2-5,TGTGCCAGCTCACCAATGGGGTCTCAAGAGACCCAGTACTTC,CASSPMGSQETQYF
-,TRBV19,TRBD1,TRBJ1-6,TGTGCCAGCAGCTCCCCGGACAGGAATTCACCCCTCCACTTT,CASSSPDRNSPLHF
-,TRBV9,-,TRBJ2-2,TGTGCCAGCAGCGTAGTCGGCGACACCGGGGAGCTGTTTTTT,CASSVVGDTGELFF
-,TRBV16,-,TRBJ1-1,TGTGCCGGCAGCCAACTTCCAGGGAGCACTGAAGCTTTCTTT,CAGSQLPGSTEAFF
once,TRBV6-1,TRBD1,TRBJ1-2,TGTGCCAGAGCGCTGAGCAGGGGGCCTTATGGCTACACCTTC,CARALSRGPYGYTF
many,TRBV6-1,-,TRBJ2-3,TGTGCCAGCACCAAGGGACCTATGGAGCAGTATTTT,CASTKGPMEQYF
few,TRBV20-1,-,TRBJ2-1,TGCAGTGCTAGAGATAAACGGACGATCTCCTACAATGAGCAGTTCTTC,CSARDKRTISYNEQFF
many,TRBV6-1,TRBD2,TRBJ2-1,TGTGCCAGCAGTGGCCGTCCTGGACTAGCGCACTCCTACAATGAGCAGTTCTTC,CASSGRPGLAHSYNEQFF
many,TRBV4-1,TRBD1,TRBJ2-3,TGCGCCAGCAGACAGGGGTTGGGGAGCACAGATACGCAGTATTTT,CASRQGLGSTDTQYF
-,TRBV2,-,TRBJ1-6,TGTGCCAGTACACGTACGGGGGGTAGTAATTCACCCCTCCACTTT,CASTRTGGSNSPLHF
many,TRBV27,-,TRBJ1-2,TGTGCCAGCAGGGACAGAATGCATGGCTACACCTTC,CASRDRMHGYTF
-,TRBV12-3/TRBV12-4,TRBD1,TRBJ1-4,TGTGCCAGCAGTCTTGGGACAGTAGTGTTTTTT,CASSLGTVVFF
-,TRBV14,-,TRBJ1-4,TGTGCCAGCAGCCAAGGACAAAGCGGGTACAGTGAAAAACTGTTTTTT,CASSQGQSGYSEKLFF
many,TRBV3-1,-,TRBJ1-1,TGTGCCAGCAGCCCCCTGGACAGTGAAGCTTTCTTT,CASSPLDSEAFF
few,TRBV20-1,-,TRBJ1-5,TGCAGTGCTAGAGATCTCGGCAGGGGCAACATTCAGCCCCAGCATTTT,CSARDLGRGNIQPQHF
-,TRBV29-1,-,TRBJ2-5,TGCAGCGGCCTAGGGGTCCAAGAGACCCAGTACTTC,CSGLGVQETQYF
few,TRBV19,TRBD1,TRBJ2-4,TGTGCCAGTAGCACGACAGGGGTCCCATTCGGGACCAAAAACATTCAGTACTTC,CASSTTGVPFGTKNIQYF
-,TRBV19,-,TRBJ1-1,TGTGCCAGTCGGGACACCCCATTGAACACTGAAGCTTTCTTT,CASRDTPLNTEAFF
few,TRBV6-2/TRBV6-3,-,TRBJ1-1,TGCGCCAGCAGCGGAACAGGGCCCCGGGAAGCTTTCTTT,CASSGTGPREAFF
-,TRBV12-3/TRBV12-4,TRBD2,TRBJ2-3,TGTGCCAGCAGTCCCCGGGGTAGCGGGGGGATGGATACGCAGTATTTT,CASSPRGSGGMDTQYF
-,TRBV11-1,-,TRBJ1-2,TGTGCCAGCAGCCTAGCGAGTGGACAGTATGGCTACACCTTC,CASSLASGQYGYTF
few,TRBV18,-,TRBJ2-3,TGTGCCAGCTCACAACAGGCTCCGGGGACAGATACGCAGTATTTT,CASSQQAPGTDTQYF
-,TRBV5-1,-,TRBJ2-3,TGCGCCAGCAGCTTTGGGGATGCCAGTGTCGATACGCAGTATTTT,CASSFGDASVDTQYF
few,TRBV29-1,TRBD2,TRBJ2-5,TGCAGCGCTAGGGGACTAGCGGAAGGAGAGACCCAGTACTTC,CSARGLAEGETQYF
-,TRBV2,-,TRBJ2-1,TGTGCCAGCAGTGGGCAGGGGTTCCCTGGTGAGCAGTTCTTC,CASSGQGFPGEQFF
-,TRBV4-1,TRBD1,TRBJ1-1,TGCGCCAGCGGCCAAGCACAGGGGGTACCTGAAGCTTTCTTT,CASGQAQGVPEAFF
-,TRBV7-9,-,TRBJ1-2,TGTGCCAGCAGCTTCCAAGAGGGTTATGGCTACACCTTC,CASSFQEGYGYTF
-,TRBV2,TRBD2,TRBJ2-3,TGTGCCAGCAGCGTAGCGGGGAGCACAGATACGCAGTATTTT,CASSVAGSTDTQYF